Below are 11 T cell receptor beta chains sequenced from a single sample in a study of post-analysis software for immune sequencing data. Study conclusions and caveats: When patients were compared with controls, a handful of TRBV segments were more frequent, TRBV5-6, TRBV5-1 and TRBV20-1 among them.

Researchers reported that TCR beta cDNA libraries carried unique molecular identifiers. TCRdb passed the PCR reads through MiXCR, listing each CDR3 protein once. The table records 450,000 to 700,000 distinct CDR3 sequences, around 47% of them present only once. These receptors are not linked to any known antigen. The specimen sequenced was blood. The receptors were gathered from a girl aged 5-17 years with multiple sclerosis.

V is TRBV7-2 and J is TRBJ1-5, with no clear D. Germline CDR1 and CDR2: SGHTA and FQGNSA. The CDR3 spans 13 residues. The V end lost 5 bases, the J end lost 7 bases, and 12 bases lay between the germline ends. The CDR3 DNA reads as TGTGCCAGCAGCCCCCGACGGTCGCAGCCCCAGCATTTT. Its translation is CASSPRRSQPQHF.

A few counts support this clonotype. J is TRBJ2-3 and V is TRBV21-1. TRBV21-1 constitutes a pseudogene. The CDR3 is 17 residues long. The DNA of the CDR3 is TGTGCCAGCAGCAAAGATCTAGGAGATACTAGCACAGATACGCAGTATTTT. Translating gives CASSKDLGDTSTDTQYF.

The rearrangement uses TRBV24-1 and TRBJ2-7, with 11 bases lining up with TRBD2. This CDR3 contains 16 residues. The V gene end was trimmed by 4 bases and the J gene end by 2 bases; junction bases not matched to a gene: 6. CDR1 and CDR2 (germline): KGHDR, SFDVKD. CDR3 DNA: TGTGCCACCAGTGACTCTAGCGGGAGGACTACCTACGAGCAGTACTTC. This encodes CATSDSSGRTTYEQYF.

This rearrangement joins TRBV15 to TRBJ2-5; 10 nucleotides agree with TRBD1. Germline assignment: CDR1 LNHNV and CDR2 YYDKDF (reference sequence). Germline trimming cut 8 bases from V and 11 bases from J; bases unmatched to any gene: 17. The CDR3 is made up of 15 amino acids. CDR3 in DNA: TGTGCCACCGCCCCCTCCGGGACAGGGGTGCGGGAGCAGTACTTC. Amino acid sequence: CATAPSGTGVREQYF. The whole variable domain, remainder taken from reference TRBV15 and TRBJ2-5, is DAMVIQNPRYQVTQFGKPVTLSCSQTLNHNVMYWYQQKSSQAPKLLFHYYDKDFNNEADTPDNFQSRRPNTSFCFLDIRSPGLGDTAMYLCATAPSGTGVREQYFGPGTRLLVL.

This clonotype was observed a handful of times. V usage is TRBV7-2 and J usage is TRBJ2-3; D possibly corresponds to TRBD1 (5 bases). The CDR3 runs 13 residues. The germline gives CDR1 SGHTA, CDR2 FQGNSA. V lost 5 bases, J lost 4 bases, and 10 bases lay in between. The chain's CDR3 is CASSLKGPDTQYF. The CDR3 DNA reads as TGTGCCAGCAGCCTCAAGGGGCCAGATACGCAGTATTTT.

A few counts support this clonotype. V is TRBV10-3 and J is TRBJ2-5; 8 bases are shared with TRBD1. Judging by the DNA end, TRBJ2-7 fits better; the J call may be wrong. CDR1 is ENHRY, CDR2 SYGVKD, per germline. This CDR3 region has 15 residues. CDR3 sequence: CAISPTGVSRFEQYF. For the CDR3, the DNA is TGTGCCATCAGCCCGACAGGGGTCTCAAGGTTCGAGCAGTACTTC.

The chain combines TRBV28 with TRBJ1-5; TRBD1 is a possible D gene (6 bases). The V and J ends lost 5 bases and 1 base respectively, with 12 bases between them. Germline CDR1 MDHEN, CDR2 SYDVKM. The CDR3 loop spans 15 amino acids. The chain's CDR3 is CASSEPDRSNQPQHF. The CDR3, as DNA: TGTGCCAGCAGTGAACCAGACAGGAGCAATCAGCCCCAGCATTTT.

This sequence joins TRBV5-1 and TRBJ2-6; unclear D gene. The CDR3 sequence is 14 residues long. The V end was cut by 9 bases, the J end by 0 bases, with 10 bases between. Germline V gene data show CDR1 as SGHRS and CDR2 as YFSETQ. CDR3 in amino acids: CANRDNSGANVLTF. CDR3 sequence (DNA): TGCGCCAACAGAGATAACTCTGGGGCCAACGTCCTGACTTTC.

This clonotype was picked up many times. The V and J genes are TRBV4-2 and TRBJ1-1, with a tentative D call TRBD1 (5 bases). The V end lost 0 bases, the J end lost 4 bases, and 18 bases lay between the germline ends. The CDR3 totals 17 residues. Germline lookup yields CDR1 LGHNA and CDR2 YNFKEQ. CDR3 protein: CASSQDAAGPWGTEAFF. CDR3 nucleotide sequence: TGTGCCAGCAGCCAAGATGCGGCGGGACCTTGGGGCACTGAAGCTTTCTTT.

This clonotype was counted between two and nine times. The chain has TRBV12-3 or TRBV12-4 and TRBJ2-5; 9 bases map to TRBD1. J gave up 5 bases and V 1 base, and 2 bases lay outside the gene matches. The CDR3 is 14 amino acids. The CDR3 nucleotides read TGTGCCAGCAGTTTAGAGGGACAGGGTGAGACCCAGTACTTC. Translating gives CASSLEGQGETQYF.

V usage is TRBV29-1 and J usage is TRBJ2-7, with D perhaps TRBD1 (5 bases). The DNA end favors TRBJ2-5, so the J call may be wrong. CDR3 size: 14 residues. Germline values: CDR1 SQVTM, CDR2 ANQGSEA. The CDR3 DNA follows: TGCAGCGTTGAAGATCCAGGGCTGCAAGAGACCCAGTACTTC. Amino acid sequence: CSVEDPGLQETQYF.